The subject of this entry is one TCR beta chain. The data originate from a study of cytomegalovirus exposure and HLA in healthy donors. Germline loops: CDR1 SGHAT, CDR2 FQNNGV. The CDR3 is 18 amino acids. Trimming pared 1 base from V and 4 bases from J, leaving 20 bases between. 60 Vbeta and 13 Jbeta primers were used in PCR. The table came from immunoSEQ multiplex PCR; TCRdb's copy has only in-frame clones and leaves some out. This table holds roughly 180,000 clones, around 80% found once. The gene calls are TRBV11-2 and TRBJ1-3; unclear D gene. The clonotype originates from a woman between 18 and 29 years old in good health and CMV-seronegative. Sequencing was carried out using PBMCs. The CDR3 DNA reads as TGTGCCAGCAGCTTAGTCCAGGCGGGCGGTTTCATGGGAAACACCATATATTTT. Protein: CASSLVQAGGFMGNTIYF. The full variable domain, completed using reference TRBV11-2 and TRBJ1-3, is EAGVAQSPRYKIIEKRQSVAFWCNPISGHATLYWYQQILGQGPKLLIQFQNNGVVDDSQLPKDRFSAERLKGVDSTLKIQPAKLEDSAVYLCASSLVQAGGFMGNTIYFGEGSWLTVV.